The sequence of this T cell receptor (beta chain) was determined in a study of regulatory T cells in long-lasting Graves disease. Arm-PCR of CDR3 regions with iRepertoire HTBI primers generated TCR beta libraries. A single record per CDR3 protein comes from TCRdb applying MiXCR to the multiplex PCR reads. The table shows roughly 380,000 distinct CDR3 sequences, with approximately 15% occurring only once. Time point of the sample: newly diagnosed GD, antithyroid drugs for less than 3 months. PBMC-extracted RNA yielded the TCR library. One endocrinology department in Xi'an, China, was where patients came from. This sample was also put to use in a study of T cells in Graves' hyperthyroidism and ophthalmopathy.

Sequenced material: peripheral blood mononuclear cells (PBMCs), taken at new diagnosis, from a patient treated with antithyroid drugs. The receptor comes from a man between 35 and 55 years old with Graves disease.

This CDR3 is CASSKQGQNTEAFF. The CDR3 bases are TGTGCCAGCTCAAAGCAGGGCCAGAACACTGAAGCTTTCTTT. The chain joins TRBV18 to TRBJ1-1; possibly TRBD1 for D (5 bases). This CDR3 spans 14 amino acids. With 5 bases removed from V and 1 base from J, the gap between germline ends came to 11 bases. Germline V gene sequence: CDR1 KGHSH, CDR2 LQKENI.